The rows below give T cell receptor beta chains drawn from one sample of a study of cytomegalovirus exposure and HLA in healthy donors. Libraries were prepared by immunoSEQ multiplex PCR; TCRdb keeps only in-frame clonotypes and omits some of them. The table shows under 200,000 clones, with over 75% occurring only once. Sequenced: PBMCs. These receptor sequences come from a woman aged 45-60 years in good health and CMV-seropositive. Both conserved end residues are part of each CDR3. Each record gives: D gene, V gene, J gene, clone size, CDR3 protein, CDR3 DNA. The D gene is left open where the match is weak. The size entry is marked missing in some rows and otherwise reads once, few, many or a size class.

D gene: TRBD1; V gene: TRBV29-1; J gene: TRBJ2-1; clone size: .; CDR3 protein: CSGFRDRGYNEQFF; CDR3 DNA: TGCAGCGGATTCCGGGACAGGGGTTACAATGAGCAGTTCTTC
D gene: .; V gene: TRBV19; J gene: TRBJ2-1; clone size: .; CDR3 protein: CASSSPEVYYNEQFF; CDR3 DNA: TGTGCCAGCTCTTCCCCAGAGGTTTATTACAATGAGCAGTTCTTC
D gene: .; V gene: TRBV11-3; J gene: TRBJ2-2; clone size: .; CDR3 protein: CASSPNTGELFF; CDR3 DNA: TGTGCCAGCAGCCCTAACACCGGGGAGCTGTTTTTT
D gene: .; V gene: TRBV11-3; J gene: TRBJ2-3; clone size: .; CDR3 protein: CASSLSTYASTDTQYF; CDR3 DNA: TGTGCCAGCAGCTTATCTACGTACGCTAGCACAGATACGCAGTATTTT
D gene: .; V gene: TRBV7-3; J gene: TRBJ2-7; clone size: few; CDR3 protein: CASTPIRAIYEQYF; CDR3 DNA: TGTGCCAGCACCCCTATCAGGGCCATCTACGAGCAGTACTTC
D gene: .; V gene: TRBV7-9; J gene: TRBJ2-7; clone size: .; CDR3 protein: CSSSPGRLGEQYF; CDR3 DNA: TGTTCCAGCAGCCCAGGGAGGTTAGGCGAGCAGTACTTC
D gene: TRBD1; V gene: TRBV19; J gene: TRBJ2-7; clone size: .; CDR3 protein: CASSMRSPLQGASYEQYF; CDR3 DNA: TGTGCCAGTAGTATGAGGTCCCCCCTGCAGGGGGCATCCTACGAGCAGTACTTC
D gene: TRBD2; V gene: TRBV9; J gene: TRBJ2-7; clone size: .; CDR3 protein: CASSVSGGTFYEQYF; CDR3 DNA: TGTGCCAGCAGCGTCTCGGGAGGGACCTTCTACGAGCAGTACTTC
D gene: .; V gene: TRBV28; J gene: TRBJ2-3; clone size: .; CDR3 protein: CASSSARRGAGADTQYF; CDR3 DNA: TGTGCCAGCAGTTCAGCCCGCCGGGGGGCGGGGGCAGATACGCAGTATTTT
D gene: .; V gene: TRBV7-2; J gene: TRBJ1-2; clone size: .; CDR3 protein: CASSQGPNYGYTF; CDR3 DNA: TGTGCCAGCAGCCAGGGCCCGAACTATGGCTACACCTTC
D gene: .; V gene: TRBV5-1; J gene: TRBJ1-1; clone size: .; CDR3 protein: CASSSKQVNTEAFF; CDR3 DNA: TGCGCCAGCAGCTCAAAACAGGTGAACACTGAAGCTTTCTTT
D gene: TRBD2; V gene: TRBV13; J gene: TRBJ2-7; clone size: .; CDR3 protein: CASSLNRLAGREQYF; CDR3 DNA: TGTGCCAGCAGCTTAAATCGGCTAGCGGGAAGGGAGCAGTACTTC
D gene: .; V gene: TRBV11-2; J gene: TRBJ1-2; clone size: .; CDR3 protein: CASSLESGVRNYGYTF; CDR3 DNA: TGTGCCAGCAGCTTAGAATCAGGGGTGAGAAATTATGGCTACACCTTC
D gene: TRBD2; V gene: TRBV28; J gene: TRBJ2-7; clone size: .; CDR3 protein: CASSISHSGKANEQYF; CDR3 DNA: TGTGCCAGCAGTATTAGTCATAGCGGGAAGGCCAACGAGCAGTACTTC
D gene: TRBD2; V gene: TRBV29-1; J gene: TRBJ2-7; clone size: .; CDR3 protein: CSVPHSGGYEQYF; CDR3 DNA: TGCAGCGTTCCCCATAGCGGGGGATACGAGCAGTACTTC
D gene: .; V gene: TRBV7-2; J gene: TRBJ2-1; clone size: few; CDR3 protein: CASSLAQLGQFF; CDR3 DNA: TGTGCCAGCAGCTTAGCTCAACTCGGGCAGTTCTTC
D gene: TRBD1; V gene: TRBV11-2; J gene: TRBJ2-5; clone size: few; CDR3 protein: CASSPGQGRAETQYF; CDR3 DNA: TGTGCCAGCAGCCCCGGACAGGGTAGGGCTGAGACCCAGTACTTC
D gene: TRBD1; V gene: TRBV19; J gene: TRBJ2-4; clone size: .; CDR3 protein: CASSNFERTGQNF; CDR3 DNA: TGTGCCAGTAGTAACTTTGAACGGACAGGGCAGAACTTC
D gene: TRBD1; V gene: TRBV11-1; J gene: TRBJ1-2; clone size: .; CDR3 protein: CASSPPGQGAQGYTF; CDR3 DNA: TGTGCCAGCAGCCCGCCAGGACAGGGGGCTCAAGGCTACACCTTC
D gene: TRBD1; V gene: TRBV19; J gene: TRBJ1-1; clone size: .; CDR3 protein: CASSIQGAHTEAFF; CDR3 DNA: TGTGCCAGTAGTATCCAGGGGGCGCACACTGAAGCTTTCTTT
D gene: .; V gene: TRBV4-3; J gene: TRBJ2-6; clone size: .; CDR3 protein: CASSPRAWESGANVLTF; CDR3 DNA: TGCGCCAGCAGCCCAAGGGCTTGGGAGTCTGGGGCCAACGTCCTGACTTTC
D gene: TRBD2; V gene: TRBV9; J gene: TRBJ2-3; clone size: .; CDR3 protein: CASSVRGSTDTQYF; CDR3 DNA: TGTGCCAGCAGCGTGCGGGGGAGCACAGATACGCAGTATTTT
D gene: TRBD1; V gene: TRBV9; J gene: TRBJ2-1; clone size: .; CDR3 protein: CASSVDGQGANEQFF; CDR3 DNA: TGTGCCAGCAGCGTAGACGGACAGGGGGCGAATGAGCAGTTCTTC
D gene: .; V gene: TRBV20-1; J gene: TRBJ1-1; clone size: .; CDR3 protein: CSAKGVYEAFF; CDR3 DNA: TGCAGTGCTAAAGGGGTATATGAAGCTTTCTTT
D gene: .; V gene: TRBV4-3; J gene: TRBJ1-2; clone size: .; CDR3 protein: CASSQGYGTPYGYTF; CDR3 DNA: TGCGCCAGCAGCCAAGGATACGGGACACCTTATGGCTACACCTTC
D gene: TRBD2; V gene: TRBV18; J gene: TRBJ2-3; clone size: .; CDR3 protein: CASSPPRLAGGRGDTQYF; CDR3 DNA: TGTGCCAGCTCACCACCCCGGCTAGCGGGGGGGCGTGGAGATACGCAGTATTTT
D gene: .; V gene: TRBV27; J gene: TRBJ2-5; clone size: few; CDR3 protein: CASSFTGETQYF; CDR3 DNA: TGTGCCAGCAGTTTTACTGGAGAGACCCAGTACTTC
D gene: TRBD1; V gene: TRBV29-1; J gene: TRBJ2-5; clone size: .; CDR3 protein: CSVSSTGGPQETQYF; CDR3 DNA: TGCAGCGTTTCTTCGACAGGGGGCCCTCAAGAGACCCAGTACTTC
D gene: TRBD1; V gene: TRBV5-1; J gene: TRBJ2-5; clone size: .; CDR3 protein: CASSPDRGQETQYF; CDR3 DNA: TGCGCCAGCAGCCCGGACAGGGGCCAAGAGACCCAGTACTTC
D gene: .; V gene: TRBV7-9; J gene: TRBJ2-7; clone size: few; CDR3 protein: CSSSLGPAGSYEQYF; CDR3 DNA: TGTTCCAGCAGCTTAGGTCCAGCAGGGTCGTACGAGCAGTACTTC
D gene: .; V gene: TRBV9; J gene: TRBJ1-4; clone size: .; CDR3 protein: CASSPHPNEKLFF; CDR3 DNA: TGTGCCAGCAGCCCCCATCCTAATGAAAAACTGTTTTTT
D gene: TRBD1; V gene: TRBV5-1; J gene: TRBJ2-1; clone size: .; CDR3 protein: CASSFLPGTGSDEQFF; CDR3 DNA: TGCGCCAGCAGCTTCCTACCCGGGACAGGAAGCGATGAGCAGTTCTTC
D gene: TRBD1; V gene: TRBV19; J gene: TRBJ1-5; clone size: once; CDR3 protein: CASSVEDRRYSNQPQHF; CDR3 DNA: TGTGCCAGTAGTGTGGAGGACAGGCGGTATAGCAATCAGCCCCAGCATTTT
D gene: TRBD1; V gene: TRBV7-2; J gene: TRBJ1-2; clone size: .; CDR3 protein: CASSLLHPQGEGYTF; CDR3 DNA: TGTGCCAGCAGCCTGCTGCACCCCCAGGGGGAAGGCTACACCTTC
D gene: .; V gene: TRBV7-2; J gene: TRBJ1-5; clone size: .; CDR3 protein: CASSSGQGGQPQHF; CDR3 DNA: TGTGCCAGCAGCTCTGGTCAGGGCGGCCAGCCCCAGCATTTT
D gene: TRBD2; V gene: TRBV5-4; J gene: TRBJ2-7; clone size: few; CDR3 protein: CASSTQSGRASYEQYF; CDR3 DNA: TGTGCCAGCAGCACCCAAAGCGGGAGGGCATCCTACGAGCAGTACTTC
D gene: TRBD2; V gene: TRBV7-9; J gene: TRBJ2-7; clone size: .; CDR3 protein: CASSSSGSRNEQYF; CDR3 DNA: TGTGCCAGCAGCAGTAGCGGGAGCCGGAACGAGCAGTACTTC
D gene: .; V gene: TRBV4-2; J gene: TRBJ1-5; clone size: .; CDR3 protein: CASSRSRGENQPQHF; CDR3 DNA: TGTGCCAGCAGTCGTTCTCGGGGGGAGAATCAGCCCCAGCATTTT
D gene: .; V gene: TRBV6-5; J gene: TRBJ1-6; clone size: .; CDR3 protein: CASTPGSYNSPLHF; CDR3 DNA: TGTGCCAGCACCCCAGGCTCCTATAATTCACCCCTCCACTTT
D gene: .; V gene: TRBV28; J gene: TRBJ1-4; clone size: .; CDR3 protein: CASLGLGEKLFF; CDR3 DNA: TGTGCCAGCCTGGGACTTGGGGAAAAACTGTTTTTT
D gene: .; V gene: TRBV25-1; J gene: TRBJ1-2; clone size: .; CDR3 protein: CASSGTGYTF; CDR3 DNA: TGTGCCAGCAGTGGGACAGGCTACACCTTC